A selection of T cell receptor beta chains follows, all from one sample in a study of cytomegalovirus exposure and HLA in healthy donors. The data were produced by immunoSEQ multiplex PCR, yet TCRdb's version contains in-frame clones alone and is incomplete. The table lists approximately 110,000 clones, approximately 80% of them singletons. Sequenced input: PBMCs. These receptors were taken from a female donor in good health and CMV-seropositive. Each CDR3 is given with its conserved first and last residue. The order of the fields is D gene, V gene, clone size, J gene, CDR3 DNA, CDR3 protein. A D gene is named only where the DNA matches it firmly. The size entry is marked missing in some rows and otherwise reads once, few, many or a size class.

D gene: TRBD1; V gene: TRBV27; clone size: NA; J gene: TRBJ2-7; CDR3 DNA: TGTGCCAGCAGTGCGGACAGGGCATTCGGGCAGTACTTC; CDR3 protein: CASSADRAFGQYF
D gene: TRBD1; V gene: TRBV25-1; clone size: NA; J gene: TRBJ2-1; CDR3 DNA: TGTGCCAGCAGTGTGGGACAGCGGACCTACAATGAGCAGTTCTTC; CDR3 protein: CASSVGQRTYNEQFF
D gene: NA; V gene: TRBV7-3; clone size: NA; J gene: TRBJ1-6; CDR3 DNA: TGTGCCAGCAGCTTAACCCGGAGTTCACCCCTCCACTTT; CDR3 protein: CASSLTRSSPLHF
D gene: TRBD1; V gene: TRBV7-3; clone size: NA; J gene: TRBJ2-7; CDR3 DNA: TGTGCCAGCAGCTCCCAGGCAGGGGGCGGGAACGAGCAGTACTTC; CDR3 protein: CASSSQAGGGNEQYF
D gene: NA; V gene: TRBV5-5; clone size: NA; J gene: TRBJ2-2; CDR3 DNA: TGTGCCAGCAGCTCCCGGGACACGAGCACCGGGGAGCTGTTTTTT; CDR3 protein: CASSSRDTSTGELFF
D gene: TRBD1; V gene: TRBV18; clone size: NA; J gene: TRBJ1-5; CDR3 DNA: TGTGCCAGCTCACCACTTGGACAGGGATTGGGCAATCAGCCCCAGCATTTT; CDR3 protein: CASSPLGQGLGNQPQHF
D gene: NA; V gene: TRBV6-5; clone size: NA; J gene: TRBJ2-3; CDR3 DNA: TGTGCCAGCAGTTACTCGATCGGGGGGCCAGATACGCAGTATTTT; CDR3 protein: CASSYSIGGPDTQYF
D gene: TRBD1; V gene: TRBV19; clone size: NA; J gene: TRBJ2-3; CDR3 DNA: TGTGCCAGTAGTATCCGCCGGGACAGGGGCGTCTCTAGCACAGATACGCAGTATTTT; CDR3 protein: CASSIRRDRGVSSTDTQYF
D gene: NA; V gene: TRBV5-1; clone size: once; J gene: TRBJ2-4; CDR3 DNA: TGCGCCAGCAGGGAGGGACTAGCCAAAAACATTCAGTACTTC; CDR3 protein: CASREGLAKNIQYF
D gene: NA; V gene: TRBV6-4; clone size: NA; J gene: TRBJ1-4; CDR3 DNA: TGTGCCGGGACTGACAGACCGAATGAAAAACTGTTTTTT; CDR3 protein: CAGTDRPNEKLFF
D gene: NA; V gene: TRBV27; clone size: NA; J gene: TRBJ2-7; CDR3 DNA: TGTGCCACCCGAGGGGAGGCTTACGGGCAGTACTTC; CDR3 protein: CATRGEAYGQYF
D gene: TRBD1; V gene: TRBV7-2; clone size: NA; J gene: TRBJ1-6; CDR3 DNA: TGTGCCAGCAGCCCCGTGGGGACAGGGGGCGCCCGGTCACCCCTCCACTTT; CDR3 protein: CASSPVGTGGARSPLHF
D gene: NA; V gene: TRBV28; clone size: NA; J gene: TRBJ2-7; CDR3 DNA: TGTGCCAGCAGGGAAGGGACTGTCGACGAGCAGTACTTC; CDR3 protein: CASREGTVDEQYF
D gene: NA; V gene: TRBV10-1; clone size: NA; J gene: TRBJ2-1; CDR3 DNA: TGCGCCAGCAGTGAGCGGGAGTGGGACAATGAGCAGTTCTTC; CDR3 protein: CASSEREWDNEQFF
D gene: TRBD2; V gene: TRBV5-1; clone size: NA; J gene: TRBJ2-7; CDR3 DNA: TGCGCCAGCAGCTTGGATGCCATAGCGGGAGGCGAGCAGTACTTC; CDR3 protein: CASSLDAIAGGEQYF
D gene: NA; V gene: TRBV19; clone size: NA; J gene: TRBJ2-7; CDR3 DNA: TGTGCCAGTAGTAGGGACTGGCCCTACGAGCAGTACTTC; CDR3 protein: CASSRDWPYEQYF
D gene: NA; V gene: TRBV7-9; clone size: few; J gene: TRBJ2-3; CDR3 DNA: TGTGCCAGCAGCTCCTACTCTACAGATACGCAGTATTTT; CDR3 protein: CASSSYSTDTQYF
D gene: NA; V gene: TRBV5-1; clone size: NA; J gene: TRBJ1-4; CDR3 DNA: TGCGCCAGCAGCCCCCAGAGGCCTGATGAAAAACTGTTTTTT; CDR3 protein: CASSPQRPDEKLFF